This T cell receptor beta chain was captured by sequencing in a study of blood T cell repertoires in COVID-19. Overall study context: Sites in the United States, Italy and Spain provided acute and convalescent COVID-19 samples. T cells, B-cell-depleted T cells, or PBMCs provided the cDNA or gDNA that served as material.

Profiled with immunoSEQ multiplex PCR; TCRdb holds only in-frame clones, not every one. The top ten hold roughly 5% of the sample, which has hundreds of thousands of clones, roughly 85% seen once. Germline-derived CDR1 and CDR2 are LNHNV and YYDKDF (reference sequence). Germline trimming cut 8 bases from V and 4 bases from J; bases unmatched to any gene: 8. The CDR3 has 15 residues. The chain recombines TRBV15 with TRBJ1-5; 10 nucleotides align to TRBD1. The sample taken for sequencing was peripheral blood. The TCR sequence derives from a man aged 45-65 years with active or convalescent COVID-19. In DNA, the CDR3 is TGTGCCACCCGTAGACCGGGACAGGGGAATCAGCCCCAGCATTTT. Encoded protein: CATRRPGQGNQPQHF.